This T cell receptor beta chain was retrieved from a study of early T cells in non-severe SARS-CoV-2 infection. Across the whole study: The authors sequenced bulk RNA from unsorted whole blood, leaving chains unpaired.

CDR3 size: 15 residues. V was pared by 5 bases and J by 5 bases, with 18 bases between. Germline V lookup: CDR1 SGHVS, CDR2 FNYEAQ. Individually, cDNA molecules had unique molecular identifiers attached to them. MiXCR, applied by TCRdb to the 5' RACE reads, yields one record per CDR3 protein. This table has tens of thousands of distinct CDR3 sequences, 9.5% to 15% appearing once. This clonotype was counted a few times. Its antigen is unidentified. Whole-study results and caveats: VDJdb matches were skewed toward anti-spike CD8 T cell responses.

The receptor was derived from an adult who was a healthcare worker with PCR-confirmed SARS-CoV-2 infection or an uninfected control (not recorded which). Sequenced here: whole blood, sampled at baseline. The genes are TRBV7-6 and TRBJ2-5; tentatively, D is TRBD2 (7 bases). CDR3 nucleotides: TGTGCCAGCAGCCGTAAAAATGGGGGGGGCGAGACCCAGTACTTC. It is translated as CASSRKNGGGETQYF.